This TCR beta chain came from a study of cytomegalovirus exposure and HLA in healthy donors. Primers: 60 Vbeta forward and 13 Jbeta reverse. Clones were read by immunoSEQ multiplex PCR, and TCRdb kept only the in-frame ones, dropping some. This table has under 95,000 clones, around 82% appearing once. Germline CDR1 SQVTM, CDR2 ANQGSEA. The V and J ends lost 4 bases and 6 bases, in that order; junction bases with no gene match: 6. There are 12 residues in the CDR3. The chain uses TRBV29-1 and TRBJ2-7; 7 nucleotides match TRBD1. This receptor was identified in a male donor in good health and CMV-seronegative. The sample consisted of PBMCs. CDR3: CSVGADRAEQYF. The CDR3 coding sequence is TGCAGCGTTGGGGCCGACAGGGCCGAGCAGTACTTC.